This T cell receptor (beta chain) was recorded in a study of vaccination effects on CD4 cells after COVID-19. Overall study: Sampling occurred a median 72 days post second dose, range 14 to 241. Cultures of approximately 2.1 million PBMC per well contained roughly 9.4 IU/ml IL-2 plus 10 ug/ml peptides.

The table came from immunoSEQ multiplex PCR; TCRdb's copy has only in-frame clones and leaves some out. The sample shows approximately 31,000 clones, around 74% of them seen only once. Isolation of CD4+ T cells took place after approximately 10 days of culture. Each person got two doses of an mRNA SARS-CoV-2 vaccine, BNT162b2 or mRNA-1273. Absence of prior SARS-CoV-2 infection characterized the vaccine recipients, who showed negative nucleocapsid antibodies. The CDR3 has 13 residues. CDR1 and CDR2 from the germline V gene are KGHSH and LQKENI. V gave up 4 bases and J gave up 8 bases, with 11 bases separating them. Study outcomes and limitations: The authors studied few convalescent patients and collected no early post-infection timepoints.

Remarks on this clone: Its antigen is still unknown.

The chain has TRBV18 and TRBJ1-4; a possible D gene is TRBD1 (5 bases). The clonotype comes from a human donor who received a COVID-19 vaccine. This specimen consisted of CD4+ T cells from PBMCs cultured without peptide, obtained after COVID-19 vaccination. Here the CDR3 reads CASSREAGEKLFF. The CDR3, as DNA: TGTGCCAGCTCACGGGAGGCAGGGGAAAAACTGTTTTTT.